This T cell receptor beta chain was profiled in a study of T cells in localized non-small cell lung cancer. Whole-study results and caveats: Adjacent lung exhibited a median of 57 among the 100 most abundant tumor clones. Uninvolved adjacent lung had more T cell clonality than any other tissue, topping tumor.

Concerning this clone itself: Its specificity is not known.

The data were produced by immunoSEQ multiplex PCR, yet TCRdb's version contains in-frame clones alone and is incomplete. The repertoire holds tens of thousands of clones, with over 80% as singletons. The sequencing here drew on peripheral blood, taken before any cancer treatment. This clonotype originated in a female donor of 60 years or more with stage II squamous cell lung carcinoma.

CDR3 region: CASFGQGPTHEQYF. Here the CDR3 DNA reads TGTGCCAGCTTTGGACAGGGACCCACGCACGAGCAGTACTTC. This sequence joins TRBV27 and TRBJ2-7; 8 bases map to TRBD1. With 8 bases clipped from V and 5 bases from J, the junction kept 11 bases outside the gene matches. There are 14 residues in the CDR3. Germline V gives CDR1 MNHEY, CDR2 SMNVEV (reference sequence).